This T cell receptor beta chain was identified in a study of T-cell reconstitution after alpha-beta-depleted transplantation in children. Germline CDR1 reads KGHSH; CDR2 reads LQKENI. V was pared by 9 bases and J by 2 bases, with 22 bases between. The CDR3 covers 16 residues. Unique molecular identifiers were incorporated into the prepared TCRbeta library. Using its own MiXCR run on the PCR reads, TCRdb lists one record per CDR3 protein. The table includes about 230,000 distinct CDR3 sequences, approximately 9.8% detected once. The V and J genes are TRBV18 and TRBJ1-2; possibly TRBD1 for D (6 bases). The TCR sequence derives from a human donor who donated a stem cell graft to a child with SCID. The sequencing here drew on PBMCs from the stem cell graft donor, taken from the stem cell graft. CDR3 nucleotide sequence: TGTGCCAGTGCCACCGGGATCAGGGGTGAGAACTATGGCTACACCTTC. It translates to CASATGIRGENYGYTF.